Presented here are 10 T cell receptor beta chains from one specimen sequenced in a study of monozygotic twins with inflammatory bowel disease. After re-calling the 5' RACE reads, TCRdb lists one entry per CDR3 protein, DNA absent. The listing records about 160,000 distinct CDR3 sequences. Material for sequencing was blood. These receptors came from a human donor with ulcerative colitis or Crohn's disease, or a healthy co-twin of an affected twin (not recorded which).

The chain is built from TRBV5-5 and TRBJ2-7. Germline V gene lookup returns CDR1 SGHKS and CDR2 YYEKEE (reference sequence). CDR3 length: 14 amino acids. The CDR3 spells CASSSRWDSYEQYF.

V gene TRBV5-1 combines with J gene TRBJ1-6; TCRdb picks TRBD1, but there is no DNA to check that call. Per germline, CDR1 SGHRS and CDR2 YFSETQ. The CDR3 runs to 17 residues. CDR3: CASSLFRTTEDNSPLHF.

The CDR3 loop reads CASSLARGGTHYF. The chain has TRBV12-3 or TRBV12-4 and TRBJ2-5; with no DNA, the TCRdb D assignment of TRBD1 cannot be verified. The CDR3 runs 13 residues.

V gene TRBV6-5 combines with J gene TRBJ2-3. Germline assignment: CDR1 MNHEY and CDR2 SVGAGI. The CDR3 consists of 14 residues. The CDR3 region is CASSNRESTDTQYF.

The genes are TRBV20-1 and TRBJ2-3; the TRBD2 assignment by TCRdb is unverifiable without DNA. The CDR3 has 14 amino acids. The germline V gene has CDR1 DFQATT and CDR2 SNEGSKA (reference sequence). The CDR3 sequence is CSALAGGRTDTQYF.

The rearrangement uses TRBV18 and TRBJ2-7. CDR1 is KGHSH and CDR2 is LQKENI in the germline V gene. The CDR3 length is 16 residues. The CDR3 protein is CASSDPGGESSYEQYF.

V and J are TRBV20-1 and TRBJ2-1; TCRdb designates TRBD2, a call that cannot be tested without DNA. CDR3 length: 15 residues. The germline V gene encodes CDR1 DFQATT and CDR2 SNEGSKA (reference sequence). CDR3 residues: CSASTSGRDYNEQFF.

CDR3 loop: CASSLRSSGSDTQYF. V and J are TRBV7-8 and TRBJ2-3; TCRdb outputs TRBD2, but without DNA this stays unchecked. Germline-derived CDR1 and CDR2 are SGHVS and FQNEAQ. The CDR3 totals 15 residues.

This CDR3 is CAIRTSGITEAFF. The V and J genes are TRBV10-3 and TRBJ1-1. The CDR3 is 13 amino acids. In germline, CDR1 is ENHRY, CDR2 SYGVKD.

The chain recombines TRBV7-9 with TRBJ1-1; checking the TCRdb D call of TRBD1 is not possible without DNA. CDR1 and CDR2 from the germline V gene are SEHNR and FQNEAQ (reference sequence). This CDR3 has 17 residues. The CDR3 spells CASSQTQATVANTEAFF.